A single sample is the source of the 11 T cell receptor beta chains below, sequenced in a study of sequential checkpoint blockade in melanoma. Sequenced by immunoSEQ multiplex PCR; TCRdb stores in-frame clones only, minus some. The top ten clones hold roughly 20% of a sample with over 3,000 clones, less than 60% of them seen once. Sample treatment: randomized to nivolumab then ipilimumab (arm A) or the reverse (arm B). The material sequenced was CD8+ T cells sorted from blood (inferred from file names), taken from a patient given nivolumab and ipilimumab in sequence. The source of these receptors is a human patient with melanoma. Some clones in this sample may be carry-over from other donors' samples.

The chain has TRBV27 and TRBJ2-1; D perhaps matches TRBD1 (6 bases). Germline values: CDR1 MNHEY, CDR2 SMNVEV (reference sequence). V was cut by 0 bases and J by 5 bases, with 20 bases left in between. The CDR3 spans 18 residues. The chain's CDR3 is CASSLSKNREIKNNEQFF. The DNA for the CDR3 is TGTGCCAGCAGTTTATCAAAAAACAGGGAGATTAAAAACAATGAGCAGTTCTTC.

The V call is TRBV7-3, the J call TRBJ2-5, with D possibly being TRBD2 (7 bases). The closer fit of TRBJ2-7 to the DNA end suggests the J call may be wrong. The CDR3 covers 15 residues. The V gene's germline CDR1 is SGHTA and CDR2 FQGTGA. The CDR3: CASSLEGGTNYEQYF. DNA of the CDR3: TGTGCCAGCAGCTTAGAGGGGGGGACGAACTACGAGCAGTACTTC.

The chain recombines TRBV10-3 with TRBJ2-6, with TRBD1 matching 8 bases. The CDR3 is 19 amino acids. Germline V gene sequence: CDR1 ENHRY, CDR2 SYGVKD. Trimming removed 1 base from V and 2 bases from J; junction bases left unmatched: 10. The CDR3 region is CAISEFWQGALTGANVLTF. Here the CDR3 DNA reads TGTGCCATCAGTGAGTTCTGGCAGGGGGCGTTGACTGGGGCCAACGTCCTGACTTTC.

J is TRBJ1-4 and V is TRBV7-9; D gene unclear. The CDR3 is 16 residues long. Germline V CDR1 and CDR2: SEHNR, FQNEAQ (reference sequence). V lost 2 bases and J 0 bases, leaving 10 bases between the germline ends. In nucleotides, the CDR3 is TGTGCCAGCAGCTTATTCTCCCCTGCAACTAATGAAAAACTGTTTTTT. It codes for CASSLFSPATNEKLFF.

The chain couples TRBV7-9 to TRBJ1-2, with TRBD1 matching 8 bases. Germline loops: CDR1 SEHNR, CDR2 FQNEAQ (reference sequence). This CDR3 is built from 14 residues. V gave up 5 bases and J gave up 8 bases; unmatched junction bases: 10. The CDR3 protein is CASSTTDRAKGYTF. The CDR3 DNA follows: TGTGCCAGCAGCACCACGGACAGGGCAAAGGGCTACACCTTC.

The gene calls are TRBV13 and TRBJ2-1; tentatively, D is TRBD2 (5 bases). Germline V CDR1 and CDR2: PRHDT, FYEKMQ (reference sequence). V lost 4 bases to trimming and J lost 6 bases, with 7 bases between them. This CDR3 comprises 12 residues. Here the CDR3 DNA reads TGTGCCAGCAGCTCCCGGGGCAATGAGCAGTTCTTC. Translation gives CASSSRGNEQFF. Filled out from reference TRBV13 and TRBJ2-1, the complete variable domain reads AAGVIQSPRHLIKEKRETATLKCYPIPRHDTVYWYQQGPGQDPQFLISFYEKMQSDKGSIPDRFSAQQFSDYHSELNMSSLELGDSALYFCASSSRGNEQFFGPGTRLTVL.

This clone turned up a few times. This rearrangement joins TRBV7-9 to TRBJ2-3; D perhaps matches TRBD2 (6 bases). V shed 3 bases and J shed 1 base, with 8 bases lying between them. The CDR3 is made up of 14 amino acids. Germline loops: CDR1 SEHNR, CDR2 FQNEAQ (reference sequence). CDR3 sequence: CASSFGTGTDTQYF. The CDR3 DNA is TGTGCCAGCAGCTTTGGGACTGGCACAGATACGCAGTATTTT.

This clone was seen a handful of times. The chain has TRBV6-5 and TRBJ2-5, with D maybe TRBD2 (5 bases). Germline V gives CDR1 MNHEY, CDR2 SVGAGI. The CDR3 is 16 amino acids. Trimming cost V 4 bases and J 2 bases, with 17 bases left between them. The CDR3 region is CASSWPRGTPQETQYF. CDR3 coding DNA: TGTGCCAGCAGTTGGCCCCGGGGAACGCCACAAGAGACCCAGTACTTC.

The CDR3 reads CASRTQGDTEAFF. The CDR3 DNA reads as TGTGCCAGCAGAACACAGGGGGACACTGAAGCTTTCTTT. The gene calls are TRBV7-3 and TRBJ1-1, with 8 bases that match TRBD1. Germline CDR1 reads SGHTA; CDR2 reads FQGTGA. Germline trimming cut 6 bases from V and 3 bases from J; bases unmatched to any gene: 3. The CDR3 has 13 amino acids.

The chain employs TRBV7-8 and TRBJ2-1; TRBD1 matches 8 bases. The CDR3 is 14 residues long. Per the germline V gene, CDR1 is SGHVS and CDR2 is FQNEAQ. Trimming took 1 base from V and 9 from J; bases not matched to a gene: 5. CDR3 protein: CASSLVNRGVEQFF. DNA of the CDR3: TGTGCCAGCAGCTTAGTGAACAGGGGGGTTGAGCAGTTCTTC.

The chain combines TRBV7-9 with TRBJ2-1, with D possibly matching TRBD1 (6 bases). V lost 1 base to trimming and J lost 7 bases, with 11 bases between them. Germline CDR1 and CDR2: SEHNR and FQNEAQ (reference sequence). This CDR3 has 14 residues. The CDR3 sequence: CASSLGGLGNEQFF. CDR3 DNA: TGTGCCAGCAGCTTAGGGGGGCTGGGGAATGAGCAGTTCTTC.